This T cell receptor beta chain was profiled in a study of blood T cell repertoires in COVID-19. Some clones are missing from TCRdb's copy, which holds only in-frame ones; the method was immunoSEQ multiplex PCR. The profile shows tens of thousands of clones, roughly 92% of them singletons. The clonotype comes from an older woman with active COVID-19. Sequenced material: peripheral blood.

The CDR3 nucleotides read TGTGCCAGCTCACGGGGGGACCGCTCCACCGGGGAGCTGTTTTTT. Protein product: CASSRGDRSTGELFF. The chain carries TRBV18 and TRBJ2-2; D perhaps matches TRBD2 (6 bases). The germline gives CDR1 KGHSH, CDR2 LQKENI. CDR3 length: 15 residues. Deletions cut 4 bases from V and 4 bases from J, with 13 bases between.